The entry below gives a single TCR beta chain sequence along with its context. Antigen unknown. The sample belongs to a study of cytomegalovirus exposure and HLA in healthy donors. Overall study findings and caveats: In a later analysis, donors in an Asian-associated ancestry cluster reportedly had fewer N-insertions in productive TCRs than the cohort mean.

PCR employed 60 Vbeta and 13 Jbeta primers. Repertoires were generated with immunoSEQ multiplex PCR, while TCRdb's copy carries only in-frame clones and drops some. In the table there are 75,000 to 90,000 clones, roughly 63% of which are singletons. Deletions cut 6 bases from V and 7 bases from J, with 12 bases between. The length of the CDR3 is 13 residues. Germline loops: CDR1 SGHAT, CDR2 FQNNGV. The TCR sequence derives from a woman in her 40s in good health and CMV-seropositive. Source material: PBMCs. This chain uses TRBV11-2 with TRBJ2-2; D perhaps matches TRBD1 (6 bases). Here the CDR3 reads CASRRTGIGELFF. The DNA for the CDR3 is TGTGCCAGCAGACGAACAGGGATCGGGGAGCTGTTTTTT.